These 27 T cell receptor beta chains share one sample of origin, sequenced in a study of blood T cell repertoires in COVID-19. Libraries were prepared by immunoSEQ multiplex PCR; TCRdb keeps only in-frame clonotypes and omits some of them. The sample comprises roughly 220,000 clones, 70% to 90% of which are singletons, and more than 8.5% rests with the top ten. Sequenced sample: peripheral blood. The receptors originated from a woman aged 45-65 years with COVID-19, enrolled during active disease.

The CDR3, as DNA: TGCAGCGCTGAGAAGCAGGGTGCTGGAAACACCATATATTTT. This gives the protein CSAEKQGAGNTIYF. The gene calls are TRBV29-1 and TRBJ1-3; D is perhaps TRBD1 (5 bases). The CDR3 totals 14 residues. V was shortened by 7 bases and J by 2 bases, with 15 bases between the two germline ends. Per the germline V gene, CDR1 is SQVTM and CDR2 is ANQGSEA.

The chain recombines TRBV19 with TRBJ2-5, with D possibly being TRBD1 (6 bases). Looked up from germline, CDR1 is LNHDA and CDR2 is SQIVND (reference sequence). Trimming cost V 8 bases and J 2 bases, with 6 bases left between them. This CDR3 has 11 residues. The CDR3 sequence: CASGQQETQYF. In DNA, the CDR3 is TGTGCCAGTGGACAGCAAGAGACCCAGTACTTC. Full variable domain (rest looked up from reference TRBV19 and TRBJ2-5): DGGITQSPKYLFRKEGQNVTLSCEQNLNHDAMYWYRQDPGQGLRLIYYSQIVNDFQKGDIAEGYSVSREKKESFPLTVTSAQKNPTAFYLCASGQQETQYFGPGTRLLVL.

This clone was seen once. DNA for the CDR3: TGTGCCAGCAGCTTGGGGGGCGGGGAAAGCTCCTACGAGCAGTACGTC. Amino acids: CASSLGGGESSYEQYV. The chain combines TRBV5-4 with TRBJ2-7; perhaps TRBD2 as D (6 bases). Germline V gives CDR1 SGHNT, CDR2 YYREEE (reference sequence). The V gene lost 0 bases and the J gene lost 0 bases, with 13 bases spanning the gap. The CDR3 is made up of 16 amino acids.

The CDR3 loop reads CASSFETGMYTGELFF. CDR3 bases: TGCGCCAGCAGCTTCGAGACAGGGATGTACACCGGGGAGCTGTTTTTT. This sequence joins TRBV5-1 and TRBJ2-2; 7 bases map to TRBD1. With V trimmed by 2 bases and J by 3 bases, 7 bases remained unmatched. The CDR3 has 16 residues. In germline, CDR1 is SGHRS, CDR2 YFSETQ.

Here the CDR3 reads CASSLRTTSSYEQYV. The CDR3 DNA reads as TGTGCCAGCAGCTTACGGACTACAAGCTCCTACGAGCAGTACGTC. V is TRBV5-6 and J is TRBJ2-7; possible D gene TRBD2, 6 bases. Germline lookup yields CDR1 SGHDT and CDR2 YYEEEE. The CDR3 contains 15 residues. Trimming cost V 2 bases and J 0 bases, with 12 bases left between them.

V usage is TRBV25-1 and J usage is TRBJ1-1, with TRBD1 as a possible D gene (6 bases). This CDR3 has 13 amino acids. V was shortened by 4 bases and J by 5 bases, with 11 bases between the two germline ends. CDR1 is MGHDK and CDR2 is SYGVNS in the germline V gene. The CDR3 spells CASSVGRGTEAFF. The CDR3, as DNA: TGTGCCAGCAGTGTGGGCAGGGGTACTGAAGCTTTCTTT.

The chain joins TRBV4-1 to TRBJ1-2; D is unresolved. Between the trimmed V and J ends, which lost 1 base and 7 bases, there was a span of 7 bases. From germline, CDR1 is MGHRA and CDR2 YSYEKL. The length of the CDR3 is 12 residues. The CDR3 DNA is TGCGCCAGCAGCCAAGGGGGAGTTGGCTACACCTTC. As protein: CASSQGGVGYTF.

This rearrangement joins TRBV11-3 to TRBJ2-2; 14 bases fit TRBD2. This CDR3 comprises 19 residues. CDR1 is SGHNT, CDR2 YENEEA, per germline. Unmatched junction bases numbered 9, after V lost 5 bases and J lost 1 base. The CDR3 reads CASSPPGLAGAMNTGELFF. The CDR3 nucleotides are TGTGCCAGCAGCCCACCGGGACTAGCGGGGGCCATGAACACCGGGGAGCTGTTTTTT.

In this sample, this clone turned up once. The chain has TRBV14 and TRBJ2-5; the D gene is possibly TRBD2 (7 bases). There are 19 residues in the CDR3. V was cut by 0 bases and J by 6 bases, with 26 bases left in between. Germline CDR1 reads SGHDN; CDR2 reads FVKESK. CDR3 region: CASSQEGPRTGGVRKTQYF. The DNA for the CDR3 is TGTGCCAGCAGCCAAGAAGGCCCCAGGACGGGGGGCGTAAGAAAGACCCAGTACTTC. The whole variable domain, remainder taken from reference TRBV14 and TRBJ2-5, is EAGVTQFPSHSVIEKGQTVTLRCDPISGHDNLYWYRRVMGKEIKFLLHFVKESKQDESGMPNNRFLAERTGGTYSTLKVQPAELEDSGVYFCASSQEGPRTGGVRKTQYFGPGTRLLVL.

CDR3 sequence: CASSLVASGFVGSYEQYF. The CDR3, as DNA: TGTGCCAGCAGCTTAGTGGCTAGCGGGTTCGTCGGCTCCTACGAGCAGTACTTC. The rearrangement links TRBV7-2 to TRBJ2-7; 8 bases line up with TRBD2. Per the germline V gene, CDR1 is SGHTA and CDR2 is FQGNSA. The CDR3 totals 18 residues. The ends lost 1 base at V and 0 bases at J; junction bases unmatched: 11.

The chain has TRBV19 and TRBJ1-5; TRBD1 is a possible D gene (5 bases). V lost 7 bases, J lost 7 bases, and 14 bases lay in between. Germline V CDR1 and CDR2: LNHDA, SQIVND (reference sequence). This CDR3 contains 13 residues. Written as DNA, the CDR3 is TGTGCCAGTATTCTCGGGGGAGGCCAGCCCCAGCATTTT. This translates into CASILGGGQPQHF.

The CDR3 protein is CASSRGGGGAHEPQYF. The CDR3 DNA reads TGTGCCAGCTCACGAGGTGGCGGGGGGGCTCATGAGCCCCAGTACTTC. The chain carries TRBV18 and TRBJ2-5, with 9 bases lining up with TRBD2. V shed 4 bases, J shed 9 bases, and the junction held 15 bases outside the gene matches. Germline V gene lookup returns CDR1 KGHSH and CDR2 LQKENI. The CDR3 is 16 residues long.

CDR3 nucleotides: TGTGCCAGCACGACGGGGTCCTATGGCTACACCTTC. It encodes CASTTGSYGYTF. The rearrangement uses TRBV12-3 or TRBV12-4 and TRBJ1-2; D remains unclear. V lost 7 bases and J 4 bases, leaving 10 bases between the germline ends. The CDR3 runs to 12 residues.

The V gene is TRBV7-9, the J gene TRBJ1-2; no clear D gene. Per germline, CDR1 SEHNR and CDR2 FQNEAQ (reference sequence). There are 14 residues in the CDR3. The germline V and J ends were trimmed by 5 bases and 4 bases, with 14 bases remaining between them. The CDR3 DNA follows: TGTGCCAGCAGCCAATCCGGGATCGGCTATGGCTACACCTTC. It codes for CASSQSGIGYGYTF.

The chain employs TRBV2 and TRBJ1-1; 7 bases agree with TRBD1. There are 20 residues in the CDR3. Looked up from germline, CDR1 is SNHLY and CDR2 is FYNNEI. Trimming cost V 6 bases and J 1 base; bases outside gene matches: 23. Here the CDR3 reads CASREGIRGRLAPRNTEAFF. Written as DNA, the CDR3 is TGTGCCAGCAGGGAGGGCATTAGGGGGCGACTCGCCCCTAGGAACACTGAAGCTTTCTTT.

The J gene is TRBJ2-7, the V gene TRBV18, with 13 positions matching TRBD2. In germline, CDR1 is KGHSH, CDR2 LQKENI. The CDR3 totals 15 residues. V shed 3 bases and J 6 bases; nucleotides not matched to a gene: 5. CDR3 amino acids: CASSPTSGGMAEQYV. The CDR3 bases are TGTGCCAGCTCACCGACTAGCGGGGGGATGGCCGAGCAGTACGTC.

The chain carries TRBV11-2 and TRBJ2-3; D unresolved. This CDR3 has 15 residues. With 0 bases removed from V and 2 bases from J, the gap between germline ends came to 9 bases. Germline values: CDR1 SGHAT, CDR2 FQNNGV. CDR3 region: CASSLDGRFTDTQYF. The CDR3 DNA follows: TGTGCCAGCAGCTTAGATGGCAGGTTCACAGATACGCAGTATTTT.

The chain uses TRBV6-2 or TRBV6-3 and TRBJ2-7; D is perhaps TRBD1 (5 bases). There are 14 residues in the CDR3. The germline V gene has CDR1 MNHEY and CDR2 SVGEGT. With 2 bases removed from V and 6 bases from J, the gap between germline ends came to 14 bases. For the CDR3, the DNA is TGTGCCAGCAGTTACCCCGCGGACAACCGCGAGCAGTACTTC. Amino acid sequence: CASSYPADNREQYF.

This chain links TRBV4-1 with TRBJ2-1; 11 bases line up with TRBD2. There are 15 residues in the CDR3. CDR1 and CDR2 (germline): MGHRA, YSYEKL. The J segment lost 4 bases and the V segment lost 4 bases, leaving 3 bases of the junction unmatched. CDR3 region: CASSLTSGGYNEQFF. Here the CDR3 DNA reads TGCGCCAGCAGCCTAACTAGCGGGGGATACAATGAGCAGTTCTTC.

The chain employs TRBV6-5 and TRBJ1-4, with 9 bases aligning to TRBD1. J gave up 6 bases and V 6 bases, and 5 bases lay outside the gene matches. The CDR3 is 14 residues long. Germline CDR1 is MNHEY and CDR2 is SVGAGI. The CDR3 region is CASRGQGWDEKLFF. CDR3 bases: TGTGCCAGCAGAGGACAGGGGTGGGATGAAAAACTGTTTTTT.

The chain combines TRBV6-1 with TRBJ2-7; the D is unclear. Trimming cost V 3 bases and J 2 bases, with 8 bases left between them. This CDR3 has 13 residues. Germline CDR1 and CDR2: MNHNS and SASEGT. CDR3 amino acids: CASSDLDTYEQYV. The CDR3 nucleotides read TGTGCCAGCAGTGATTTAGACACCTACGAGCAGTACGTC.

The chain is built from TRBV19 and TRBJ1-1; TRBD1 aligns across 9 bases. The CDR3 runs 13 residues. After removal of 6 bases from V and 7 bases from J, the junction contained 6 bases not matched to a gene. Germline CDR1 is LNHDA and CDR2 is SQIVND (reference sequence). In DNA, the CDR3 is TGTGCCAGTAGAGACAGGGGGGTGGGTGAAGCTTTCTTT. Protein sequence: CASRDRGVGEAFF.

The chain combines TRBV5-1 with TRBJ2-1; TRBD2 matches 7 bases. Trimming removed 0 bases from V and 15 bases from J; junction bases left unmatched: 9. CDR3 length: 13 amino acids. CDR1 is SGHRS and CDR2 is YFSETQ in the germline V gene. Here the CDR3 DNA reads TGCGCCAGCAGCTTGGACATGGGAGGGGACGCGTTCTTC. Protein sequence: CASSLDMGGDAFF.

The rearrangement uses TRBV6-5 and TRBJ2-1; D unclear. This CDR3 has 13 amino acids. V shed 0 bases and J shed 8 bases, with 8 bases lying between them. Looked up from germline, CDR1 is MNHEY and CDR2 is SVGAGI. The CDR3 protein is CASSYSSRDEQFF. The DNA of the CDR3 is TGTGCCAGCAGTTACTCGAGTCGAGATGAGCAGTTCTTC.

The rearrangement joins TRBV5-6 to TRBJ1-4; D possibly corresponds to TRBD1 (5 bases). Germline V gives CDR1 SGHDT, CDR2 YYEEEE. V lost 1 base, J lost 6 bases, and 13 bases lay in between. The CDR3 covers 15 residues. In nucleotides, the CDR3 is TGTGCCAGCAGCTTGAGGACATCTGGTGATGAAAAACTGTTTTTT. Its translation is CASSLRTSGDEKLFF.

The chain's CDR3 is CASSLGQFSTDTQYF. CDR3 sequence (DNA): TGTGCCAGCAGCTTGGGACAATTCAGCACAGATACGCAGTATTTT. This rearrangement joins TRBV5-6 to TRBJ2-3; D remains ambiguous. The CDR3 length is 15 residues. Germline loops: CDR1 SGHDT, CDR2 YYEEEE. V lost 0 bases to trimming and J lost 0 bases, with 8 bases between them.

This clone came up once. V and J are TRBV19 and TRBJ1-6; tentatively, D is TRBD1 (6 bases). Germline assignment: CDR1 LNHDA and CDR2 SQIVND (reference sequence). V was shortened by 6 bases and J by 7 bases, with 16 bases between the two germline ends. The CDR3 sequence is 15 residues long. The CDR3 DNA reads as TGTGCCAGTAGGGCTACAGGGAAGTTGAATTCACCCCTCCACTTT. As protein: CASRATGKLNSPLHF.